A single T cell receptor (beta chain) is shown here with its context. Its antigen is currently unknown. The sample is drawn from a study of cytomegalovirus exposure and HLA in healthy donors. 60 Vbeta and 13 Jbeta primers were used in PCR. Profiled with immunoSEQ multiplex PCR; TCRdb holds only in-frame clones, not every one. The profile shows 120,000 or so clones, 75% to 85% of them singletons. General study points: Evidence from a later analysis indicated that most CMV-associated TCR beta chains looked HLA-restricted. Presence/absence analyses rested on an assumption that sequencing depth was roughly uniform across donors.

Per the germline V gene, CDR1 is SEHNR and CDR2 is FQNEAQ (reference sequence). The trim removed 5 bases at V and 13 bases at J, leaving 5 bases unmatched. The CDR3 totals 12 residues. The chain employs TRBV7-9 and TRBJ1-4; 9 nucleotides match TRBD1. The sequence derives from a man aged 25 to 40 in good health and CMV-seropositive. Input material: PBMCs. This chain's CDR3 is CASSLGQGILFF. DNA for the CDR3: TGTGCCAGCAGCCTAGGACAGGGGATACTGTTTTTT.